The clone carrying this TCR beta chain was detected ten times or more. Its target is not known. Trimming took 1 base from V and 0 from J, leaving 6 bases between them. The CDR3 covers 15 residues. Germline V gives CDR1 LGHNA, CDR2 YNFKEQ. The data were obtained in a study of early T cells in non-severe SARS-CoV-2 infection. About the research overall: Bulk RNA taken from unsorted whole blood was sequenced, leaving chains unpaired. General study results and limits: The VDJdb matching leaned toward anti-spike CD8 responses and overlooked private and CD4 specificities.

Unique molecular identifier tags were affixed to discrete cDNA molecules. TCRdb reprocessed the 5' RACE reads with MiXCR, giving one entry per CDR3 protein. The repertoire holds around 67,000 distinct CDR3 sequences, with 11% as singletons. The source of this sequence is an adult who was a healthcare worker with PCR-confirmed SARS-CoV-2 infection or an uninfected control (not recorded which). Source material: whole blood. The chain uses TRBV4-2 and TRBJ2-2; D may be TRBD1 (5 bases). DNA for the CDR3: TGTGCCAGCAGCCAAGTGGACACGAACACCGGGGAGCTGTTTTTT. Its translation: CASSQVDTNTGELFF.